These T cell receptor beta chains were read from a single sample in a study of cytomegalovirus exposure and HLA in healthy donors. Sequencing was performed with immunoSEQ multiplex PCR; in TCRdb, only in-frame clones are kept and a portion is missing. The profile shows about 170,000 clones, 60% to 80% of them singletons. Sequenced input: PBMCs. The receptor source for this set is a female donor in good health and CMV-seronegative. Both conserved end residues are part of each CDR3. The D gene is left open where the match is weak. Size tells how often a clone was seen (once, few, many) or the class of an expanded clone, and some rows leave it out.

D gene | J gene | clone size | V gene | CDR3 protein | CDR3 DNA
. | TRBJ2-5 | . | TRBV4-1 | CASSQNTGETQYF | TGCGCCAGCAGCCAAAATACCGGAGAGACCCAGTACTTC
. | TRBJ2-2 | . | TRBV19 | CARPNREPNTGELFF | TGTGCCAGACCTAACAGAGAGCCGAACACCGGGGAGCTGTTTTTT
TRBD1 | TRBJ1-6 | . | TRBV6-1 | CASSPPDRVYSPLHF | TGTGCCAGCAGTCCCCCGGACAGGGTTTATTCACCCCTCCACTTC
TRBD1 | TRBJ1-1 | . | TRBV30 | CAWSGGTVLF | TGTGCCTGGAGTGGGGGGACAGTTCTCTTT
TRBD1 | TRBJ2-5 | . | TRBV29-1 | CSVDTGTGEVETQYF | TGCAGCGTGGACACAGGGACAGGGGAGGTGGAGACCCAGTACTTC
. | TRBJ2-7 | . | TRBV6-5 | CASTSLSGSSYEQYF | TGTGCCAGCACTTCCCTTAGTGGGAGCTCCTACGAGCAGTACTTC
TRBD2 | TRBJ2-5 | . | TRBV6-6 | CASSLMGTSQETQYF | TGTGCCAGCAGTTTGATGGGGACTAGCCAAGAGACCCAGTACTTC
TRBD1 | TRBJ2-7 | . | TRBV25-1 | CASSESKGATGEQYF | TGTGCCAGCAGTGAATCCAAGGGGGCGACGGGAGAGCAGTACTTC
TRBD1 | TRBJ1-5 | . | TRBV6-5 | CASSYSNRGGQPQHF | TGTGCCAGCAGTTACTCGAACAGGGGTGGTCAGCCCCAGCATTTT
TRBD2 | TRBJ2-1 | . | TRBV15 | CATSRDGLAGGPRFF | TGTGCCACCAGCAGAGATGGGCTAGCGGGAGGGCCGCGGTTCTTC
. | TRBJ1-5 | few | TRBV6-1 | CASSEAWDSGGNQPQHF | TGTGCCAGCAGTGAAGCGTGGGACTCCGGAGGGAATCAGCCCCAGCATTTT
. | TRBJ2-2 | . | TRBV5-4 | CASSLIIAGELFF | TGTGCCAGCAGCTTGATAATAGCCGGGGAGCTGTTTTTT
TRBD1 | TRBJ1-3 | few | TRBV19 | CASGDRSSGNTIYF | TGTGCCAGTGGGGACAGGAGCTCTGGAAACACCATATATTTT
. | TRBJ1-5 | once | TRBV19 | CASSIIGQLNQPQHF | TGTGCCAGTAGTATAATCGGACAGCTCAATCAGCCCCAGCATTTT
. | TRBJ2-7 | . | TRBV27 | CASSLLARDYEQYF | TGTGCCAGCAGTTTATTGGCTAGAGACTACGAGCAGTACTTC
. | TRBJ2-1 | . | TRBV4-1 | CASSHRWGLQGEQFF | TGCGCCAGCAGCCATAGATGGGGCTTACAGGGTGAGCAGTTCTTC
. | TRBJ1-1 | . | TRBV7-9 | CASSIMGGNTEAFF | TGTGCCAGCAGCATAATGGGGGGTAACACTGAAGCTTTCTTT
. | TRBJ2-1 | . | TRBV21-1 | CASMRTIGLAGDNEQFF | TGTGCCAGTATGAGAACCATCGGACTAGCGGGAGACAATGAGCAGTTCTTC
. | TRBJ1-5 | few | TRBV18 | CASSPGQGDQPQHF | TGTGCCAGCTCACCAGGGCAGGGCGATCAGCCCCAGCATTTT
. | TRBJ2-1 | . | TRBV19 | CASSIAVHNEQFF | TGTGCCAGTAGTATTGCAGTTCACAATGAGCAGTTCTTC
TRBD1 | TRBJ1-3 | . | TRBV5-4 | CASSEGAPGNTIYF | TGTGCCAGCAGTGAGGGGGCCCCTGGAAACACCATATATTTT
. | TRBJ2-6 | . | TRBV4-3 | CASSSGQTGGANVLTF | TGCGCCAGCAGCTCAGGACAGACCGGGGGGGCCAACGTCCTGACTTTC
. | TRBJ1-1 | . | TRBV6-1 | CASSQVGNTEAFF | TGTGCCAGCAGTCAGGTGGGGAACACTGAAGCTTTCTTT
. | TRBJ2-2 | . | TRBV5-6 | CASSTDPGELFF | TGTGCCAGCAGCACAGATCCCGGGGAGCTGTTTTTT
. | TRBJ1-1 | . | TRBV7-9 | CASRGGQMVEAFF | TGTGCCAGCAGAGGAGGACAGATGGTGGAAGCTTTCTTT
. | TRBJ1-1 | once | TRBV6-5 | CASSYEGSARAEAFF | TGTGCCAGCAGTTATGAGGGAAGCGCGCGCGCTGAAGCTTTCTTT
. | TRBJ1-2 | . | TRBV6-5 | CASSATVTNYGYTF | TGTGCCAGCAGCGCGACAGTTACTAACTATGGCTACACCTTC
TRBD2 | TRBJ2-3 | few | TRBV29-1 | CSVEYRLAGGGRTDTQYF | TGCAGCGTTGAATACCGTCTAGCGGGAGGAGGGCGCACAGATACGCAGTATTTT
. | TRBJ1-6 | few | TRBV29-1 | CSVLDSSGSPLHF | TGCAGCGTATTAGACAGTAGCGGTTCACCCCTCCACTTT
. | TRBJ2-5 | . | TRBV5-4 | CASRKGGQETQYF | TGTGCCAGCAGGAAAGGGGGCCAAGAGACCCAGTACTTC
TRBD1 | TRBJ1-4 | . | TRBV27 | CASTRRRDRVEKLFF | TGTGCCAGCACACGACGAAGGGACAGGGTTGAAAAACTGTTTTTT
. | TRBJ1-2 | . | TRBV28 | CASSSGGVTNTF | TGTGCCAGCAGTTCGGGGGGGGTGACTAACACCTTC